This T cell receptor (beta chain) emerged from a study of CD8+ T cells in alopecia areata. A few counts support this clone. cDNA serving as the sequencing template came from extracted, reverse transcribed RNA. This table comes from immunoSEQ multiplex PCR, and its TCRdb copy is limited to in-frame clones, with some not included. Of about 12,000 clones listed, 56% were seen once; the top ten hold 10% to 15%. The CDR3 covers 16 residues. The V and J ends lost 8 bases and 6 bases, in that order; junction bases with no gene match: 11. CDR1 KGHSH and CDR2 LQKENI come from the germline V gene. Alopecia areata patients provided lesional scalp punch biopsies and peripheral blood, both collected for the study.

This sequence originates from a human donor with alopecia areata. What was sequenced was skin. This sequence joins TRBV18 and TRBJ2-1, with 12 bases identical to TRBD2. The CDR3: CASATSGLAGVNEQFF. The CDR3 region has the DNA TGTGCCAGCGCTACGTCGGGACTAGCGGGTGTCAATGAGCAGTTCTTC.